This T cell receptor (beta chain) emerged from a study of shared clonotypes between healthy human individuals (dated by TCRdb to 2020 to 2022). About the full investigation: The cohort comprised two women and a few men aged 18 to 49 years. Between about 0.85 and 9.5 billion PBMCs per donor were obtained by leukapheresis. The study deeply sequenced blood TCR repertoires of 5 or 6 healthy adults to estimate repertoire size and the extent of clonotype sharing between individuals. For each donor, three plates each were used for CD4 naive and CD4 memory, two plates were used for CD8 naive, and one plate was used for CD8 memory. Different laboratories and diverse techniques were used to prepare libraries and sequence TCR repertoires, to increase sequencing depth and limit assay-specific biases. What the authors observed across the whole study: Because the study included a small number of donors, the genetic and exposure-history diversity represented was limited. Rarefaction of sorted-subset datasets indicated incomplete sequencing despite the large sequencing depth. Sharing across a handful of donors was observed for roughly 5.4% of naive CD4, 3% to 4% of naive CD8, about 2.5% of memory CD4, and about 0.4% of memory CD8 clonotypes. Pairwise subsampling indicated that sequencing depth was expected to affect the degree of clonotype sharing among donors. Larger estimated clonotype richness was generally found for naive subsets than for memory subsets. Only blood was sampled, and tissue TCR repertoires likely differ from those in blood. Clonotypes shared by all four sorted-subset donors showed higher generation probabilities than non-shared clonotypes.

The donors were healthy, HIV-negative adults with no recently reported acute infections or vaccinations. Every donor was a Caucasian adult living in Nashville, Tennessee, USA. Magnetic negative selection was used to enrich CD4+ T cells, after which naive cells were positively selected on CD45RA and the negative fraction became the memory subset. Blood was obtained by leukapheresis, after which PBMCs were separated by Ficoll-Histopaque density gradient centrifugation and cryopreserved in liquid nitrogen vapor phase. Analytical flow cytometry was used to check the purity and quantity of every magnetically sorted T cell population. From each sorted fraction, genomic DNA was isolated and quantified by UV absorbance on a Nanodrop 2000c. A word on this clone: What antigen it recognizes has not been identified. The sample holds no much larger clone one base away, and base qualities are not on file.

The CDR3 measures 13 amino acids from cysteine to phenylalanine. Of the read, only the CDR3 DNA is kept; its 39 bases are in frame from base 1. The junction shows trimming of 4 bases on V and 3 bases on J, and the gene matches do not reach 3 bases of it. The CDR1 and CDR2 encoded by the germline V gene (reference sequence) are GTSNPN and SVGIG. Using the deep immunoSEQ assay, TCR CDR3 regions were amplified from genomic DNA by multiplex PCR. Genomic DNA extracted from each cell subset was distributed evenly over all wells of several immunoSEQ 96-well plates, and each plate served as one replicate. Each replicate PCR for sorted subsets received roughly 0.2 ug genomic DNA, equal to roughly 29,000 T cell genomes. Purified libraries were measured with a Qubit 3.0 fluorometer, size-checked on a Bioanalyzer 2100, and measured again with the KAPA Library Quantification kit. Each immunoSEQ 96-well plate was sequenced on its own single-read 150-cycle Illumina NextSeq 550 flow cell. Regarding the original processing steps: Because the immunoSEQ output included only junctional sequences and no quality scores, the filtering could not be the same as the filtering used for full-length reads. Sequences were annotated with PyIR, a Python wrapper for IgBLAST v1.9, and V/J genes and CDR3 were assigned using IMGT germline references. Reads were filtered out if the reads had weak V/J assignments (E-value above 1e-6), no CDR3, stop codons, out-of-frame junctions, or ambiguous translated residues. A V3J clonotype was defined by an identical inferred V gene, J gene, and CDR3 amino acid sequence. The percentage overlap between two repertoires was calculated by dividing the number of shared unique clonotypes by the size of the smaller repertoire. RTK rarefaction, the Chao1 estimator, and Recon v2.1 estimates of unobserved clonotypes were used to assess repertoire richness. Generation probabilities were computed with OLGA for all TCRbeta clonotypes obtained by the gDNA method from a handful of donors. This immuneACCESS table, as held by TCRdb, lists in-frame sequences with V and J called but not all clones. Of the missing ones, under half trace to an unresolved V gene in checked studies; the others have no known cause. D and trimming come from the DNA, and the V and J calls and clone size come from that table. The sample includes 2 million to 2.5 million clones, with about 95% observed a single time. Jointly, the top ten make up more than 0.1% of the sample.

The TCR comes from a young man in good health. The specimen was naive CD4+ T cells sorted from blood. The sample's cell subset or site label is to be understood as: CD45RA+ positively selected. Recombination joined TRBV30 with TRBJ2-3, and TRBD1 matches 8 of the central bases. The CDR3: CAWTGGWTDTQYF. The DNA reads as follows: TGTGCCTGGACAGGGGGCTGGACAGATACGCAGTATTTT.